What follows is one T cell receptor (beta chain) and its context. Its antigen is not known. The data stem from a study of post-analysis software for immune sequencing data. Study details: The cohort encompassed relapsing-remitting, secondary progressive and progressive-relapsing multiple sclerosis disease courses. The study's findings and limits: F measure clustering grouped samples strongly by preparation batch. Multiple sclerosis patients had significantly lower normalized Chao1 diversity than controls. Roughly five TRBV segments appeared more often in patients than in controls, and TRBV5-6, TRBV5-1 and TRBV20-1 were among these.

This CDR3 is 15 amino acids long. Germline V gene data show CDR1 as LGHDT and CDR2 as YNNKEL (reference sequence). Unmatched junction bases numbered 4, after V lost 6 bases and J lost 4 bases. Incorporated into the TCR beta cDNA libraries were unique molecular identifiers, which served to reduce PCR and sequencing biases. MiXCR, applied by TCRdb to the PCR reads, yields one record per CDR3 protein. Of fewer than 850,000 distinct CDR3 sequences in the sample, 40% to 55% are singletons; the top ten hold roughly 5.2%. V usage is TRBV3-1 and J usage is TRBJ2-3, with 13 nucleotides matching TRBD2. Source material: blood. This sequence originates from a girl aged 5 to 17 with multiple sclerosis. CDR3 nucleotide sequence: TGTGCCAGCAGACTAGCGGGAGGGCCCGCAGATACGCAGTATTTT. It is translated as CASRLAGGPADTQYF.